The 25 T cell receptor beta chains listed next were all sequenced from one sample in a study of human thymus T cells. Only in-frame clones appear in the TCRdb table, and some are missing; sequencing was by immunoSEQ multiplex PCR. This table has 40,000 to 55,000 clones, 94% appearing once. Input material: blood. The source is a boy in the first two years of life with a congenital heart defect but otherwise immunologically healthy.

The genes are TRBV5-6 and TRBJ2-2, with D perhaps TRBD2 (6 bases). CDR1 and CDR2 from the germline V gene are SGHDT and YYEEEE. This CDR3 has 14 amino acids. Deletions cut 4 bases from V and 4 bases from J, with 11 bases between. CDR3 DNA sequence: TGTGCCAGCAGCCTGGCGGGGCGCACCGGGGAGCTGTTTTTT. It encodes CASSLAGRTGELFF.

This chain uses TRBV27 with TRBJ2-7; D may be TRBD2 (5 bases). Trimming stripped 5 bases from V and 3 bases from J, with 11 bases between. Germline CDR1 reads MNHEY; CDR2 reads SMNVEV (reference sequence). The CDR3 is 13 residues long. The CDR3 DNA is TGTGCCAGCAGTGCCAGGAGGCGCTACGAGCAGTACTTC. Protein sequence: CASSARRRYEQYF.

The V gene is TRBV5-6, the J gene TRBJ1-6, with 8 bases that match TRBD1. Trimming at V came to 4 bases and at J to 7 bases, leaving 4 bases not matched to a gene. Germline assignment: CDR1 SGHDT and CDR2 YYEEEE. The CDR3 has 14 residues. CDR3 DNA: TGTGCCAGCAGCCCCCAGGGGGCGAATTCACCCCTCCACTTT. The encoded protein is CASSPQGANSPLHF.

This chain connects TRBV28 to TRBJ2-1, with TRBD2 matching over 9 bases. The V gene's germline CDR1 is MDHEN and CDR2 SYDVKM. V shed 5 bases, J shed 0 bases, and the junction held 5 bases outside the gene matches. This CDR3 has 16 amino acids. CDR3 coding DNA: TGTGCCAGCAGTCCTCTAGCGGGGTTCTCCTACAATGAGCAGTTCTTC. This sequence encodes CASSPLAGFSYNEQFF.

The chain has TRBV9 and TRBJ2-1; 15 bases line up with TRBD2. Trimming cost V 1 base and J 10 bases; bases outside gene matches: 6. The CDR3 is made up of 16 amino acids. Germline CDR1 SGDLS, CDR2 YYNGEE. The CDR3 nucleotides are TGTGCCAGCAGCGTATCCGGGACTAGCGGGGGGACAGAGCAGTTCTTC. Translated, it gives CASSVSGTSGGTEQFF. The complete variable domain, with remaining parts taken from reference TRBV9 and TRBJ2-1, reads DSGVTQTPKHLITATGQRVTLRCSPRSGDLSVYWYQQSLDQGLQFLIQYYNGEERAKGNILERFSAQQFPDLHSELNLSSLELGDSALYFCASSVSGTSGGTEQFFGPGTRLTVL.

The chain combines TRBV19 with TRBJ2-7, with 10 bases aligning to TRBD2. With 10 bases clipped from V and 2 bases from J, the junction kept 2 bases outside the gene matches. The CDR3 runs to 12 residues. Germline values: CDR1 LNHDA, CDR2 SQIVND (reference sequence). CDR3 sequence: CATSGGAYEQYF. DNA of the CDR3: TGTGCCACAAGCGGGGGGGCCTACGAGCAGTACTTC. The full variable domain, its missing parts supplied by reference TRBV19 and TRBJ2-7, is DGGITQSPKYLFRKEGQNVTLSCEQNLNHDAMYWYRQDPGQGLRLIYYSQIVNDFQKGDIAEGYSVSREKKESFPLTVTSAQKNPTAFYLCATSGGAYEQYFGPGTRLTVT.

This sequence joins TRBV19 and TRBJ2-2; TRBD1 agrees at 9 bases. The CDR3 totals 15 residues. J lost 4 bases, V lost 3 bases, and 3 bases had no gene match. Germline CDR1 and CDR2: LNHDA and SQIVND (reference sequence). The CDR3 DNA sequence: TGTGCCAGTAGTATGGGGACAGGGAGCACCGGGGAGCTGTTTTTT. Protein: CASSMGTGSTGELFF.

This clone was detected once. This rearrangement joins TRBV19 to TRBJ2-1; TRBD2 agrees at 8 bases. With V trimmed by 3 bases and J by 2 bases, 3 bases remained unmatched. CDR1 is LNHDA, CDR2 SQIVND, per germline (reference sequence). The CDR3 sequence is 15 residues long. CDR3 nucleotide sequence: TGTGCCAGTAGTATCGGCGGGGGGCCCTACAATGAGCAGTTCTTC. It codes for CASSIGGGPYNEQFF.

The CDR3 bases are TGTGCCAGCAGCCCCTGGGGGAACTACGAGCAGTACTTC. Translating gives CASSPWGNYEQYF. The genes are TRBV6-5 and TRBJ2-7; the D gene could be TRBD1 or TRBD2 (5 bases each). From germline, CDR1 is MNHEY and CDR2 SVGAGI. V dropped 6 bases and J dropped 3 bases, with 12 bases sitting between them. This CDR3 is built from 13 residues.

This sequence joins TRBV6-1 and TRBJ2-7; 7 bases are shared with TRBD1. The ends lost 6 bases at V and 4 bases at J; junction bases unmatched: 6. Germline V gives CDR1 MNHNS, CDR2 SASEGT. This CDR3 is built from 13 residues. The CDR3 DNA follows: TGTGCCAGCAGACCGGGACAGCTTTACGAGCAGTACTTC. Translation: CASRPGQLYEQYF.

The chain is built from TRBV4-1 and TRBJ1-1; 7 bases fit TRBD1. J gave up 4 bases and V 1 base, and 3 bases lay outside the gene matches. CDR1 is MGHRA, CDR2 YSYEKL, per germline. The CDR3 is 14 residues long. The CDR3 DNA sequence: TGCGCCAGCAGCCAAGCGGCAGGGGGCACTGAAGCTTTCTTT. Translation gives CASSQAAGGTEAFF.

The rearrangement uses TRBV19 and TRBJ1-6, with D maybe TRBD1 (6 bases). The germline V and J ends were trimmed by 6 bases and 3 bases, with 9 bases remaining between them. The CDR3 has 14 residues. From germline, CDR1 is LNHDA and CDR2 SQIVND (reference sequence). CDR3 protein: CASRTGFYNSPLHF. CDR3 in DNA: TGTGCCAGTAGGACAGGATTCTATAATTCACCCCTCCACTTT.

In this sample, this clone turned up a few times. This chain joins TRBV10-1 and TRBJ2-7; 13 bases match TRBD2. The CDR3 runs 14 residues. Germline CDR1 and CDR2: WNHNN and SYGVQD (reference sequence). J lost 2 bases, V lost 6 bases, and 1 base had no gene match. The CDR3 reads CASRGLAGPYEQYF. The CDR3 DNA sequence: TGCGCCAGCAGGGGACTAGCGGGGCCCTACGAGCAGTACTTC.

This clone was detected once. The chain couples TRBV7-2 to TRBJ2-7, with 7 bases aligning to TRBD2. CDR1 is SGHTA and CDR2 is FQGNSA in the germline V gene. This CDR3 has 14 residues. The J segment lost 4 bases and the V segment lost 1 base, leaving 4 bases of the junction unmatched. CDR3 in amino acids: CASSLVPSGYEQYF. CDR3 nucleotide sequence: TGTGCCAGCAGCTTAGTACCTAGCGGATACGAGCAGTACTTC. Full variable domain (rest looked up from reference TRBV7-2 and TRBJ2-7): GAGVSQSPSNKVTEKGKDVELRCDPISGHTALYWYRQSLGQGLEFLIYFQGNSAPDKSGLPSDRFSAERTGGSVSTLTIQRTQQEDSAVYLCASSLVPSGYEQYFGPGTRLTVT.

V usage is TRBV11-2 and J usage is TRBJ2-7; TRBD1 matches at 10 bases. V lost 5 bases, J lost 1 base, and 8 bases stayed unmatched. The germline gives CDR1 SGHAT, CDR2 FQNNGV. The CDR3 totals 16 residues. The CDR3 DNA follows: TGTGCCAGCAGCCCACAAGGACAGGGGGTTTCCTACGAGCAGTACTTC. It specifies CASSPQGQGVSYEQYF.

The rearrangement joins TRBV7-9 to TRBJ1-2; D possibly corresponds to TRBD1 (5 bases). The germline V gene has CDR1 SEHNR and CDR2 FQNEAQ (reference sequence). The CDR3 is 16 residues long. Trimming left V 1 base short and J 4 bases short, with 16 bases between. The CDR3 is CASSLVGSGVFYGYTF. As DNA, the CDR3 is TGTGCCAGCAGCTTAGTGGGTTCGGGGGTGTTCTATGGCTACACCTTC.

The rearrangement joins TRBV11-2 to TRBJ2-1; D not resolved. V was cut by 8 bases and J by 6 bases, with 8 bases left in between. The CDR3 is made up of 11 amino acids. Looked up from germline, CDR1 is SGHAT and CDR2 is FQNNGV. This CDR3 reads CASGPSNEQFF. CDR3 coding DNA: TGTGCCAGCGGCCCATCCAATGAGCAGTTCTTC.

This chain links TRBV27 with TRBJ1-4; D is uncertain. Germline assignment: CDR1 MNHEY and CDR2 SMNVEV (reference sequence). With 3 bases removed from V and 4 bases from J, the gap between germline ends came to 3 bases. CDR3 length equals 12 residues. In DNA, the CDR3 is TGTGCCAGCAGTTTTCTTAATGAAAAACTGTTTTTT. Translating it yields CASSFLNEKLFF.

V and J are TRBV11-2 and TRBJ1-2; 8 positions agree with TRBD1. From germline, CDR1 is SGHAT and CDR2 FQNNGV. The length of the CDR3 is 14 residues. Unmatched junction bases numbered 1, after V lost 2 bases and J lost 2 bases. CDR3 protein: CASSLQGANYGYTF. CDR3 coding DNA: TGTGCCAGCAGCTTACAGGGGGCGAACTATGGCTACACCTTC.

This clone has just one count. V usage is TRBV5-6 and J usage is TRBJ1-1; D is undetermined. V lost 6 bases, J lost 0 bases, and 3 bases lay in between. There are 11 residues in the CDR3. CDR1 is SGHDT and CDR2 is YYEEEE in the germline V gene. CDR3: CASTLNTEAFF. The CDR3 DNA follows: TGTGCCAGCACCCTGAACACTGAAGCTTTCTTT.

As DNA, the CDR3 is TGTGCCAGCAGCTCCAGCACTAGCGGGGGGTCGGGGGCCAACGTCCTGACTTTC. Translation: CASSSSTSGGSGANVLTF. J is TRBJ2-6 and V is TRBV9, with 12 nucleotides matching TRBD2. The CDR3 has 18 residues. Trimming cost V 4 bases and J 4 bases; bases outside gene matches: 9. Germline lookup yields CDR1 SGDLS and CDR2 YYNGEE.

CDR3: CASSPTSYTQYF. CDR3 nucleotides: TGTGCCAGCAGCCCGACCTCCTATACGCAGTATTTT. V usage is TRBV6-6 and J usage is TRBJ2-3, with unresolved D. The CDR3 loop spans 12 amino acids. The germline V gene encodes CDR1 MNHNY and CDR2 SVGAGI (reference sequence). Trimming pared 6 bases from V and 7 bases from J, leaving 11 bases between.

This clone is a singleton in its sample. The rearrangement uses TRBV7-2 and TRBJ2-3, with 8 bases fitting TRBD2. Germline V gene lookup returns CDR1 SGHTA and CDR2 FQGNSA. The ends lost 2 bases at V and 7 bases at J; junction bases unmatched: 11. CDR3 length equals 16 residues. The CDR3 coding sequence is TGTGCCAGCAGCTTATCGGGGGGGCCACGGTTATATACGCAGTATTTT. Translation: CASSLSGGPRLYTQYF.

The chain combines TRBV5-5 with TRBJ2-7; TRBD1 aligns across 7 bases. The CDR3 has 12 residues. The trim removed 3 bases at V and 3 bases at J, leaving 0 bases unmatched. The V gene's germline CDR1 is SGHKS and CDR2 YYEKEE (reference sequence). Here the CDR3 DNA reads TGTGCCAGCAGCTGGACAGGCTACGAGCAGTACTTC. Translation: CASSWTGYEQYF.

The chain recombines TRBV30 with TRBJ1-5; D call uncertain. This CDR3 is built from 14 residues. Germline V CDR1 and CDR2: GTSNPN, SVGIG (reference sequence). Deletions cut 0 bases from V and 2 bases from J, with 8 bases between. CDR3 bases: TGTGCCTGGAGTGTCAGTTCCGGCAATCAGCCCCAGCATTTT. Protein product: CAWSVSSGNQPQHF.